Listed here are 13 T cell receptor beta chains from one sample, sequenced in a study of blood T cell repertoires in COVID-19. This table comes from immunoSEQ multiplex PCR, and its TCRdb copy is limited to in-frame clones, with some not included. The sample lists a few hundred thousand clones, 82% seen once, with roughly 5.1% in the top ten. The specimen was peripheral blood. The source of these receptors is a woman aged 65 to 85 with COVID-19, enrolled during active disease.

The chain has TRBV10-3 and TRBJ2-1, with D possibly being TRBD2 (5 bases). The CDR3 extends over 15 amino acids. The V end lost 5 bases, the J end lost 1 base, and 12 bases lay between the germline ends. CDR1 is ENHRY and CDR2 is SYGVKD in the germline V gene. As DNA, the CDR3 is TGTGCCATCAGTTCGGCGGGCCAATCCTACAATGAGCAGTTCTTC. This encodes CAISSAGQSYNEQFF.

The V and J genes are TRBV4-3 and TRBJ2-1, with TRBD1 matching over 11 bases. V shed 4 bases and J 4 bases; nucleotides not matched to a gene: 3. This CDR3 is 15 amino acids long. From germline, CDR1 is LGHNA and CDR2 YSLEER. CDR3 sequence (DNA): TGCGCCAGCAGCCTGGACAGGGGGCTGTACAATGAGCAGTTCTTC. Its protein is CASSLDRGLYNEQFF.

The V gene is TRBV7-8, the J gene TRBJ2-5, with 8 bases identical to TRBD1. J was trimmed by 6 bases and V by 2 bases; bases with no gene match: 8. This CDR3 has 15 amino acids. Germline CDR1 reads SGHVS; CDR2 reads FQNEAQ. CDR3 in DNA: TGTGCCAGCAGCTTACTTGGACAGGGCCGGCAGACCCAGTACTTC. It codes for CASSLLGQGRQTQYF.

The rearrangement links TRBV28 to TRBJ2-1; a possible D gene is TRBD2 (5 bases). The CDR3 runs 14 residues. V lost 3 bases, J lost 8 bases, and 14 bases lay in between. Germline V gene lookup returns CDR1 MDHEN and CDR2 SYDVKM. The CDR3 reads CASSLVVGLHEQFF. The CDR3 nucleotides are TGTGCCAGCAGTTTGGTCGTCGGACTGCATGAGCAGTTCTTC. The entire variable domain, with the rest obtained from reference TRBV28 and TRBJ2-1, is as follows: DVKVTQSSRYLVKRTGEKVFLECVQDMDHENMFWYRQDPGLGLRLIYFSYDVKMKEKGDIPEGYSVSREKKERFSLILESASTNQTSMYLCASSLVVGLHEQFFGPGTRLTVL.

The J gene is TRBJ2-1, the V gene TRBV7-6; 7 bases match TRBD2. Trimming removed 5 bases from V and 3 bases from J; junction bases left unmatched: 7. The CDR3 loop spans 15 amino acids. Germline V lookup: CDR1 SGHVS, CDR2 FNYEAQ. The DNA of the CDR3 is TGTGCCAGCAGCAAGGGGAGCGGGGACTACAATGAGCAGTTCTTC. Encoded protein: CASSKGSGDYNEQFF. Filled out from reference TRBV7-6 and TRBJ2-1, the complete variable domain reads GAGVSQSPRYKVTKRGQDVALRCDPISGHVSLYWYRQALGQGPEFLTYFNYEAQQDKSGLPNDRFSAERPEGSISTLTIQRTEQRDSAMYRCASSKGSGDYNEQFFGPGTRLTVL.

This clone was counted a single time. The chain joins TRBV6-2 or TRBV6-3 to TRBJ2-3; 8 bases are a match to TRBD1. The V gene end was trimmed by 5 bases and the J gene end by 6 bases; junction bases not matched to a gene: 10. This CDR3 is 15 amino acids long. The V gene's germline CDR1 is MNHEY and CDR2 SVGEGT. CDR3 in amino acids: CASSRRGPPPDTQYF. The CDR3 DNA follows: TGTGCCAGCAGTCGCAGGGGGCCCCCCCCGGATACGCAGTATTTT.

The rearrangement uses TRBV6-1 and TRBJ2-5; no clear D gene. Deletions cut 2 bases from V and 2 bases from J, with 9 bases between. Germline V lookup: CDR1 MNHNS, CDR2 SASEGT. The CDR3 is 14 residues long. CDR3: CASSEPTAQETQYF. DNA of the CDR3: TGTGCCAGCAGTGAACCCACAGCTCAAGAGACCCAGTACTTC.

This chain links TRBV13 with TRBJ1-3, with D tentatively TRBD1 (6 bases). V was pared by 5 bases and J by 4 bases, with 21 bases between. CDR1 and CDR2 (germline): PRHDT, FYEKMQ (reference sequence). The length of the CDR3 is 17 residues. The CDR3 loop reads CASSPWDKGTSGNTIYF. The CDR3 nucleotides are TGTGCCAGCAGCCCCTGGGACAAGGGGACCTCAGGAAACACCATATATTTT.

The chain carries TRBV29-1 and TRBJ2-1; D might be TRBD1 (6 bases). CDR3 length: 13 residues. Germline assignment: CDR1 SQVTM and CDR2 ANQGSEA. Trimming took off 2 bases at V and 8 bases at J, with 13 bases between the two ends. The CDR3 sequence: CSVERTARDEQFF. The CDR3 coding sequence is TGCAGCGTTGAAAGGACAGCCCGCGATGAGCAGTTCTTC.

Worth noting for this clone: This may be a read error, as it is one base from a much larger clone. The chain employs TRBV30 and TRBJ1-2, with TRBD1 matching 7 bases. Germline V gene sequence: CDR1 GTSNPN, CDR2 SVGIG (reference sequence). The trim removed 3 bases at V and 9 bases at J, leaving 10 bases unmatched. The CDR3 is made up of 13 amino acids. The CDR3 region is CAWSRNRGDSYTF. In DNA form, the CDR3 reads TGTGCCTGGAGCAGGAACAGGGGCGATAGCTACACCTTC.

V usage is TRBV5-1 and J usage is TRBJ1-1, with 7 bases matching TRBD1. The germline CDR1 and CDR2 sequences are SGHRS and YFSETQ. Losses at the gene ends were 1 base for V and 4 bases for J; bases not matched to a gene: 1. The length of the CDR3 is 13 residues. Here the CDR3 reads CASSLTGVTEAFF. The CDR3 nucleotides are TGCGCCAGCAGCTTGACAGGGGTCACTGAAGCTTTCTTT.

The chain combines TRBV7-2 with TRBJ2-3, with 9 bases matching TRBD2. Germline values: CDR1 SGHTA, CDR2 FQGNSA. This CDR3 region has 15 residues. The V segment lost 1 base and the J segment 9 bases; nucleotides outside the gene matches: 8. This CDR3 reads CASSLGGSREGTQYF. In nucleotides, the CDR3 is TGTGCCAGCAGCTTAGGGGGCTCGCGGGAGGGGACGCAGTATTTT. The full variable domain, completed using reference TRBV7-2 and TRBJ2-3, is GAGVSQSPSNKVTEKGKDVELRCDPISGHTALYWYRQSLGQGLEFLIYFQGNSAPDKSGLPSDRFSAERTGGSVSTLTIQRTQQEDSAVYLCASSLGGSREGTQYFGPGTRLTVL.

V gene TRBV5-1 combines with J gene TRBJ1-1, with TRBD1 matching 10 bases. CDR1 and CDR2 from the germline V gene are SGHRS and YFSETQ. J gave up 5 bases and V 3 bases, and 7 bases lay outside the gene matches. The CDR3 totals 15 residues. CDR3 nucleotides: TGCGCCAGCAGCTCAACGGGACAGGGGTCGACTGAAGCTTTCTTT. It encodes CASSSTGQGSTEAFF.